The clone carrying this TCR beta chain was seen a single time. This sample was taken from a study of blood T cell repertoires in COVID-19. The wider study: T cells, B-cell-depleted T cells, or PBMCs provided the cDNA or gDNA that served as material.

Trimming took off 0 bases at V and 7 bases at J, with 18 bases between the two ends. Germline V gene data show CDR1 as LGHNT and CDR2 as FRNRAP. The CDR3 has 16 amino acids. Clones were read by immunoSEQ multiplex PCR, and TCRdb kept only the in-frame ones, dropping some. The sample records roughly 200,000 clones, around 80% being singletons. Sequences were obtained from peripheral blood. This clonotype originated in a woman older than 75 with active or convalescent COVID-19. The V and J genes are TRBV12-5 and TRBJ1-2, with a weak D call TRBD1 (5 bases). This chain's CDR3 is CASGLVVSDSDFGYTF. For the CDR3, the DNA is TGTGCTAGTGGTTTGGTAGTATCAGACAGTGACTTTGGCTACACCTTC.